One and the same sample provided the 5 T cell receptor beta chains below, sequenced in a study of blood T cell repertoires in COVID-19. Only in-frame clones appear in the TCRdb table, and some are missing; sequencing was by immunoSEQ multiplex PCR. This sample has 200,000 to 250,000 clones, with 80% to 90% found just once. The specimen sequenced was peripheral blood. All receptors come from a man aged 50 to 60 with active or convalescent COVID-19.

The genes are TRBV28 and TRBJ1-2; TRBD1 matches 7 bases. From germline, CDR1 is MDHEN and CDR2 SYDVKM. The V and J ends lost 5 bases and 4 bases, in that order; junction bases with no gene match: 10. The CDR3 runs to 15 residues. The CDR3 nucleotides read TGTGCCAGCAGTACCCCGGGCAGGGGGAGCTATGGCTACACCTTC. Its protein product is CASSTPGRGSYGYTF.

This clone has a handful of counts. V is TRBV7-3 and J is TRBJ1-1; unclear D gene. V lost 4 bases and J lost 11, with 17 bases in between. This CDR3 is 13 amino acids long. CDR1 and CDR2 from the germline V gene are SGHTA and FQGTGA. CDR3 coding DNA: TGTGCCAGCAGCTCCTCCCTGGTATCGCGGGCTTTCTTT. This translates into CASSSSLVSRAFF.

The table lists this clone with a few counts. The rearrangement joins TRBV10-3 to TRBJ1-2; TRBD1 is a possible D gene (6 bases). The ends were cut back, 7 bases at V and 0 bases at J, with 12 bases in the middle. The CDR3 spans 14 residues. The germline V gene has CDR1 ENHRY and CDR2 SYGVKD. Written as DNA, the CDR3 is TGTGCCATCACCAAGGACAGAACTAACTATGGCTACACCTTC. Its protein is CAITKDRTNYGYTF.

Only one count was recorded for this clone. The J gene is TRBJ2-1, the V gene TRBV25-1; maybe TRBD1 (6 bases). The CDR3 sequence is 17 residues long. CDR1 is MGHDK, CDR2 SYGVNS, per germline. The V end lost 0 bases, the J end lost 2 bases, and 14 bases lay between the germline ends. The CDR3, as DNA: TGTGCCAGCAGTGAATATAGGGGGTCAGGCCCCTACAATGAGCAGTTCTTC. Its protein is CASSEYRGSGPYNEQFF.

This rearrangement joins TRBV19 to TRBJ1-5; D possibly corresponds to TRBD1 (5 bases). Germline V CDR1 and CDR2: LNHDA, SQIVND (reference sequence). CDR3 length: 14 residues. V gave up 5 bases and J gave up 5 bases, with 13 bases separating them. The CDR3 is CASSPYRSDQPQHF. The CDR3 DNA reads TGTGCCAGTAGTCCCTACAGGAGTGATCAGCCCCAGCATTTT.